A single sample gave rise to the 9 T cell receptor beta chains below, sequenced in a study of prognosis after radiotherapy for stage I lung cancer. Genomic DNA was the source, and TCR beta CDR3 was amplified from it by two-round multiplex PCR. Primers specific to each TRBV and TRBJ gene were used in first-round PCR. TCRdb re-called the multiplex PCR reads through MiXCR, storing one row per CDR3 protein. The sample includes about 51,000 distinct CDR3 sequences, about 37% of them seen just once. Here the sequenced sample was PBMCs, taken before or after stereotactic body radiation therapy (not recorded which). The receptor source for this set is a donor over 45 with non-small cell lung cancer.

This clonotype was seen repeatedly, ten times or more. The chain recombines TRBV2 with TRBJ1-5; D possibly corresponds to TRBD1 (5 bases). CDR1 and CDR2 from the germline V gene are SNHLY and FYNNEI. The CDR3 is 15 residues long. Trimming pared 5 bases from V and 6 bases from J, leaving 17 bases between. CDR3 coding DNA: TGTGCCAGCAGTTCGACGACAGAGGGAATTCAGCCCCAGCATTTT. This codes for CASSSTTEGIQPQHF.

Ten or more counts support this clonotype. The chain carries TRBV20-1 and TRBJ2-7; D possibly corresponds to TRBD1 (5 bases). The CDR3 runs 14 residues. The germline V and J ends were trimmed by 6 bases and 1 base, with 16 bases remaining between them. CDR1 is DFQATT, CDR2 SNEGSKA, per germline (reference sequence). CDR3 loop: CSARRQGPSYEQYF. CDR3 DNA sequence: TGCAGTGCCAGGCGGCAGGGCCCTTCCTACGAGCAGTACTTC.

This clonotype was counted at least ten times. The rearrangement links TRBV5-5 to TRBJ1-6; D is possibly TRBD1 (5 bases). Germline V gene sequence: CDR1 SGHKS, CDR2 YYEKEE (reference sequence). Trimming pared 5 bases from V and 6 bases from J, leaving 18 bases between. This CDR3 is built from 16 residues. The CDR3 region is CASSPSVGLSNSPLHF. CDR3 nucleotides: TGTGCCAGCAGTCCCTCAGTGGGACTTAGTAATTCACCCCTCCACTTT.

The V gene is TRBV6-2 or TRBV6-3, the J gene TRBJ1-2, with TRBD1 identical over 8 bases. The germline V gene encodes CDR1 MNHEY and CDR2 SVGEGT. The V segment lost 8 bases and the J segment 4 bases; nucleotides outside the gene matches: 9. The CDR3 extends over 14 amino acids. CDR3 sequence: CASSPWTGIYGYTF. For the CDR3, the DNA is TGTGCCAGCTCCCCCTGGACAGGGATCTATGGCTACACCTTC.

This clonotype has only a few counts. This CDR3 is CAISPRASANEQFF. CDR3 DNA sequence: TGTGCCATCAGTCCCCGGGCTAGCGCCAATGAGCAGTTCTTC. The V gene is TRBV10-3, the J gene TRBJ2-1; D is perhaps TRBD2 (6 bases). CDR3 length: 14 residues. The V gene's germline CDR1 is ENHRY and CDR2 SYGVKD. Trimming took 5 bases from V and 6 from J, leaving 14 bases between them.

This clonotype was counted ten times or more. The rearrangement joins TRBV20-1 to TRBJ2-3, with 10 positions matching TRBD2. V shed 6 bases, J shed 3 bases, and the junction held 3 bases outside the gene matches. The CDR3 has 13 amino acids. The germline gives CDR1 DFQATT, CDR2 SNEGSKA (reference sequence). The CDR3 DNA reads TGCAGTGCGGAACTAGCGGGGACAGATACGCAGTATTTT. This encodes CSAELAGTDTQYF.

This clonotype is judged medium-sized. This chain joins TRBV7-8 and TRBJ2-1, with 11 bases aligning to TRBD2. CDR1 and CDR2 from the germline V gene are SGHVS and FQNEAQ. The CDR3 is 17 amino acids. The V gene end was trimmed by 5 bases and the J gene end by 10 bases; junction bases not matched to a gene: 16. CDR3 nucleotides: TGTGCCAGCAGCGTTAGAGCGACACTAGCGGGAGTAAGAGAGCAGTTCTTC. Translated, it gives CASSVRATLAGVREQFF.

This clonotype was detected many times. This rearrangement joins TRBV5-1 to TRBJ1-1; 7 positions agree with TRBD1. Germline CDR1 is SGHRS and CDR2 is YFSETQ. The CDR3 runs 13 residues. The ends lost 6 bases at V and 5 bases at J; junction bases unmatched: 7. CDR3 loop: CASTLKTGTEAFF. CDR3 DNA sequence: TGCGCCAGCACCCTCAAGACAGGGACTGAAGCTTTCTTT.

The table lists this clonotype with a few counts. A much larger clone differs from this one at a single base, so this may be a read error. V usage is TRBV5-1 and J usage is TRBJ2-6; D is uncertain. The V end was cut by 4 bases, the J end by 5 bases, with 10 bases between. The germline V gene has CDR1 SGHRS and CDR2 YFSETQ. There are 14 residues in the CDR3. The CDR3 loop is CASSPLAWANVLTF. As DNA, the CDR3 is TGCGCCAGCAGCCCCCTCGCTTGGGCCAACGTCCTGACTTTC.